Listed here is a single T cell receptor beta chain. The germline V gene encodes CDR1 MNHNS and CDR2 SASEGT. There are 14 residues in the CDR3. V dropped 3 bases and J dropped 12 bases, with 19 bases sitting between them. These data are taken from a study of regulatory dendritic cells for organ transplantation. Assay used: immunoSEQ multiplex PCR; TCRdb lists only in-frame clones, some missing. The table records almost 30,000 clones, about 79% of them present only once. This TCR was sampled from a human donor in good health. The sequenced sample consisted of memory CD4+ T cells from blood. Subset specified: CD45RO+ memory T cells. The rearrangement links TRBV6-1 to TRBJ2-3, with a weak D call TRBD2 (6 bases). The CDR3 bases are TGTGCCAGCAGTGACAGCTCGAGAGCGGGTAAACAGTATTTT. Protein: CASSDSSRAGKQYF.